This T cell receptor beta chain is from a study of blood T cell repertoires in COVID-19. Study-wide background: Sample material is recorded as cDNA or gDNA derived from T cells, B-cell-depleted T cells, or PBMCs.

Using immunoSEQ multiplex PCR, the repertoire was profiled, and TCRdb retains in-frame clones only, with some absent. The top ten hold 1.9% of the sample, which has tens of thousands of clones, 80% to 90% seen once. CDR1 is SGHTA and CDR2 is FQGTGA in the germline V gene. This CDR3 has 14 amino acids. Between the trimmed V and J ends, which lost 5 bases and 5 bases, there was a span of 14 bases. The sequence was obtained from a woman aged 80 or over with active or convalescent COVID-19. The specimen sequenced was peripheral blood. The J gene is TRBJ2-3, the V gene TRBV7-3; D possibly corresponds to TRBD1 (6 bases). Here the CDR3 reads CASSTTGSGDTQYF. CDR3 sequence (DNA): TGTGCCAGCAGCACGACAGGATCCGGAGATACGCAGTATTTT.